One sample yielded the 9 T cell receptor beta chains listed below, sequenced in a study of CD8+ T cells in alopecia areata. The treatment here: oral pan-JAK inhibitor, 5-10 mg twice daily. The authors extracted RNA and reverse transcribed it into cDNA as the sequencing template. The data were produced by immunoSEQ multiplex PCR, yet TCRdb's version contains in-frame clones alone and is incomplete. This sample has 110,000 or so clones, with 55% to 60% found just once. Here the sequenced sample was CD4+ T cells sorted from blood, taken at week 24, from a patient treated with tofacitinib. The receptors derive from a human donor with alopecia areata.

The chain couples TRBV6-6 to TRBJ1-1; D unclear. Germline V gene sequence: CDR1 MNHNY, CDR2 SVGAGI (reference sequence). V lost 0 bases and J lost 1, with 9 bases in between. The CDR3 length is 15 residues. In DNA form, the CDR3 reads TGTGCCAGCAGTTACTCGAGCCCTTCGAACACTGAAGCTTTCTTT. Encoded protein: CASSYSSPSNTEAFF.

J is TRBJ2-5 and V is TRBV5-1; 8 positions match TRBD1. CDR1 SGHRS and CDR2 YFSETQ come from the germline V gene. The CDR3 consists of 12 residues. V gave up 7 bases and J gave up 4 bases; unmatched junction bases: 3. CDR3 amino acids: CASPTGGETQYF. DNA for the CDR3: TGCGCCAGCCCCACAGGGGGAGAGACCCAGTACTTC.

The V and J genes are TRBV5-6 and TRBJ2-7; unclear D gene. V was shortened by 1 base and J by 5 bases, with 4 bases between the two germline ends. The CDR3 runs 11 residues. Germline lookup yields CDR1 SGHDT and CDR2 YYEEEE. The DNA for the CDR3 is TGTGCCAGCAGCTTGTGGCACGAGCAGTACTTC. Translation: CASSLWHEQYF. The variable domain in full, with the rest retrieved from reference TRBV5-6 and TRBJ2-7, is DAGVTQSPTHLIKTRGQQVTLRCSPKSGHDTVSWYQQALGQGPQFIFQYYEEEERQRGNFPDRFSGHQFPNYSSELNVNALLLGDSALYLCASSLWHEQYFGPGTRLTVT.

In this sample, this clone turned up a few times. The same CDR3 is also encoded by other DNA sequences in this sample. The CDR3 region has the DNA TGTGCCAGCAGTGAACAGGGGAACACCGGGGAGCTGTTTTTT. Translating it yields CASSEQGNTGELFF. This chain uses TRBV2 with TRBJ2-2; tentatively, D is TRBD1 (5 bases). Germline CDR1 SNHLY, CDR2 FYNNEI. There are 14 residues in the CDR3. V was clipped by 2 bases and J by 1 base, with 5 bases between them. Filled out from reference TRBV2 and TRBJ2-2, the complete variable domain reads EPEVTQTPSHQVTQMGQEVILRCVPISNHLYFYWYRQILGQKVEFLVSFYNNEISEKSEIFDDQFSVERPDGSNFTLKIRSTKLEDSAMYFCASSEQGNTGELFFGEGSRLTVL.

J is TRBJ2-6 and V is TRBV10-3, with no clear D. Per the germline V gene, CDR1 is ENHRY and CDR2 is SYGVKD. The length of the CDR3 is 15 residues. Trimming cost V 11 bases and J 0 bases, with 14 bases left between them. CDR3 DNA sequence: TGTGCCGCCGCCCCGCTGGGCTCTGGGGCCAACGTCCTGACTTTC. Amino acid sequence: CAAAPLGSGANVLTF.

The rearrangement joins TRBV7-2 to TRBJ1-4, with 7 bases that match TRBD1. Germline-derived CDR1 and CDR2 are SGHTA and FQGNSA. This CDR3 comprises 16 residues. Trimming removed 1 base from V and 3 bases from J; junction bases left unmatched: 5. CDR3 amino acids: CASSLGGGRANEKLFF. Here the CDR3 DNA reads TGTGCCAGCAGCTTAGGAGGGGGCAGAGCTAATGAAAAACTGTTTTTT.

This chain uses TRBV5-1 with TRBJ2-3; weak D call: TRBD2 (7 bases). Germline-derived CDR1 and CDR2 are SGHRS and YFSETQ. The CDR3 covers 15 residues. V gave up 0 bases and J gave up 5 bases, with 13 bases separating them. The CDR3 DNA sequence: TGCGCCAGCAGCTTGGATGGGGGGGCCGGAGATACGCAGTATTTT. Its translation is CASSLDGGAGDTQYF.

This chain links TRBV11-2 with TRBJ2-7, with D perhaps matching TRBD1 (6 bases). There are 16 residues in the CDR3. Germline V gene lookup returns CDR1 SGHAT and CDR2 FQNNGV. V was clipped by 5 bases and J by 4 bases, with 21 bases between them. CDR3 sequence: CASSPLNREKGYEQYF. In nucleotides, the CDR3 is TGTGCCAGCAGCCCACTAAACAGGGAGAAGGGTTACGAGCAGTACTTC. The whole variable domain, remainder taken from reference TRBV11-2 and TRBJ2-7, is EAGVAQSPRYKIIEKRQSVAFWCNPISGHATLYWYQQILGQGPKLLIQFQNNGVVDDSQLPKDRFSAERLKGVDSTLKIQPAKLEDSAVYLCASSPLNREKGYEQYFGPGTRLTVT.

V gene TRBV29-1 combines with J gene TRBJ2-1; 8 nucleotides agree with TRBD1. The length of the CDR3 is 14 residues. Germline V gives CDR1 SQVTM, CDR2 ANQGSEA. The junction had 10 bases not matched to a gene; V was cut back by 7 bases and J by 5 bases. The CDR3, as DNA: TGCAGCGCCACCCGAGGGACAGGCCACAATGAGCAGTTCTTC. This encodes CSATRGTGHNEQFF.